This T cell receptor beta chain stems from a study of cytomegalovirus exposure and HLA in healthy donors. Turning to the study itself: One earlier analysis, a look at 200 million or so T cells, found some 100 million unique TCR beta sequences. Study findings and constraints: Researchers catalogued about 150 TCR beta chains as cytomegalovirus-associated.

This CDR3 is 14 amino acids long. The germline V gene encodes CDR1 SGHTA and CDR2 FQGTGA. Unmatched junction bases numbered 7, after V lost 5 bases and J lost 3 bases. For this clone: The antigen is not known.

The PCR was carried out with 60 Vbeta primers and 13 Jbeta primers. Sequencing was performed with immunoSEQ multiplex PCR; in TCRdb, only in-frame clones are kept and a portion is missing. The sample has over 200,000 clones, about 75% seen once. The receptor's source is a male donor in good health and CMV-seronegative. Sequencing input: PBMCs. V usage is TRBV7-3 and J usage is TRBJ2-7; 7 bases match TRBD2. The CDR3 DNA reads as TGTGCCAGCAGCGCCGCGGGGGAGGGCTACGAGCAGTACTTC. This encodes CASSAAGEGYEQYF.